The T cell receptor beta chain under discussion was sequenced for a study of blood T cell repertoires in COVID-19 (TCRdb year 2020). Study-wide context: Collaborator samples came from the United States, Italy and Spain and covered acute and convalescent phases of COVID-19. Nearly every sample came with metadata listing a de-identified subject ID, COVID-19 status, age in years and sex. Where available, HLA class I and class II types were taken from metadata supplied by the sample provider and were not determined by assay-based typing. The material from the prospective study consisted of cDNA or gDNA derived from T cells, B-cell-depleted T cells, or PBMCs. Deeply sampled blood TCRbeta repertoires from subjects exposed to, actively infected with, or recovered from COVID-19 were included in the dataset. Samples came from the ongoing ImmuneRACE study (first 160 participants) plus 1,254 subjects from 6 global collaborators. The repertoires were released in a freely available public database meant as a resource for research on the immune response to SARS-CoV-2. On the study overall, not on this receptor specifically: Clinical and demographic metadata were provided uncurated, with the amount varying by source and participant.

TCRbeta CDR3 regions were amplified from genomic DNA using the immunoSEQ Assay, a bias-controlled multiplex PCR. The authors processed their data as follows. Within the assay, amplification of reference gene primers was used to estimate how many nucleated cells each sample contained. To quantify the absolute abundance of each unique TCRbeta CDR3 rearrangement, sequence reads were collapsed and filtered. For each sample, productive Simpson clonality was calculated by taking the square root of Simpson's diversity index across productive rearrangements. In its TCRdb copy, this immuneACCESS table keeps in-frame sequences only and misses some clones. Where compared with another copy, unresolved V genes explain less than half of these, and the others have no known cause. V and J calls plus clone size are reproduced from that table; the DNA served to infer D and trimming. The sample has under 100,000 clones on record, 70% to 90% of them singletons. The ten largest make up under 10% of the sample.

Whole blood was collected in K2EDTA tubes by collaborating institutions according to the institutions' own protocols. Collaborator samples were shipped for TCRbeta analysis as frozen whole blood, isolated PBMCs, or DNA extracted from either sample type. V has 2 bases trimmed and J has 3 bases trimmed; junction bases matching no gene number 3. From the cysteine through the phenylalanine, the CDR3 covers 16 amino acids. Left in the record is the CDR3 DNA by itself, 48 bases read in frame from the first base. CDR1 and CDR2 (MNHNS, SASEGT) derive from the germline V gene. With respect to this clone: It has no known antigen specificity. No base quality information exists; no much larger clone differs at one position.

Recombination linked TRBV6-1 to TRBJ2-3, with 12 bases in between that match TRBD2. The clonotype comes from a man between 50 and 59 years old with acute or convalescent COVID-19. Input material: peripheral blood. The base sequence is TGTGCCAGCAGTGAACTAGCGGGGGGGCAGACAGATACGCAGTATTTT. The resulting protein is CASSELAGGQTDTQYF.